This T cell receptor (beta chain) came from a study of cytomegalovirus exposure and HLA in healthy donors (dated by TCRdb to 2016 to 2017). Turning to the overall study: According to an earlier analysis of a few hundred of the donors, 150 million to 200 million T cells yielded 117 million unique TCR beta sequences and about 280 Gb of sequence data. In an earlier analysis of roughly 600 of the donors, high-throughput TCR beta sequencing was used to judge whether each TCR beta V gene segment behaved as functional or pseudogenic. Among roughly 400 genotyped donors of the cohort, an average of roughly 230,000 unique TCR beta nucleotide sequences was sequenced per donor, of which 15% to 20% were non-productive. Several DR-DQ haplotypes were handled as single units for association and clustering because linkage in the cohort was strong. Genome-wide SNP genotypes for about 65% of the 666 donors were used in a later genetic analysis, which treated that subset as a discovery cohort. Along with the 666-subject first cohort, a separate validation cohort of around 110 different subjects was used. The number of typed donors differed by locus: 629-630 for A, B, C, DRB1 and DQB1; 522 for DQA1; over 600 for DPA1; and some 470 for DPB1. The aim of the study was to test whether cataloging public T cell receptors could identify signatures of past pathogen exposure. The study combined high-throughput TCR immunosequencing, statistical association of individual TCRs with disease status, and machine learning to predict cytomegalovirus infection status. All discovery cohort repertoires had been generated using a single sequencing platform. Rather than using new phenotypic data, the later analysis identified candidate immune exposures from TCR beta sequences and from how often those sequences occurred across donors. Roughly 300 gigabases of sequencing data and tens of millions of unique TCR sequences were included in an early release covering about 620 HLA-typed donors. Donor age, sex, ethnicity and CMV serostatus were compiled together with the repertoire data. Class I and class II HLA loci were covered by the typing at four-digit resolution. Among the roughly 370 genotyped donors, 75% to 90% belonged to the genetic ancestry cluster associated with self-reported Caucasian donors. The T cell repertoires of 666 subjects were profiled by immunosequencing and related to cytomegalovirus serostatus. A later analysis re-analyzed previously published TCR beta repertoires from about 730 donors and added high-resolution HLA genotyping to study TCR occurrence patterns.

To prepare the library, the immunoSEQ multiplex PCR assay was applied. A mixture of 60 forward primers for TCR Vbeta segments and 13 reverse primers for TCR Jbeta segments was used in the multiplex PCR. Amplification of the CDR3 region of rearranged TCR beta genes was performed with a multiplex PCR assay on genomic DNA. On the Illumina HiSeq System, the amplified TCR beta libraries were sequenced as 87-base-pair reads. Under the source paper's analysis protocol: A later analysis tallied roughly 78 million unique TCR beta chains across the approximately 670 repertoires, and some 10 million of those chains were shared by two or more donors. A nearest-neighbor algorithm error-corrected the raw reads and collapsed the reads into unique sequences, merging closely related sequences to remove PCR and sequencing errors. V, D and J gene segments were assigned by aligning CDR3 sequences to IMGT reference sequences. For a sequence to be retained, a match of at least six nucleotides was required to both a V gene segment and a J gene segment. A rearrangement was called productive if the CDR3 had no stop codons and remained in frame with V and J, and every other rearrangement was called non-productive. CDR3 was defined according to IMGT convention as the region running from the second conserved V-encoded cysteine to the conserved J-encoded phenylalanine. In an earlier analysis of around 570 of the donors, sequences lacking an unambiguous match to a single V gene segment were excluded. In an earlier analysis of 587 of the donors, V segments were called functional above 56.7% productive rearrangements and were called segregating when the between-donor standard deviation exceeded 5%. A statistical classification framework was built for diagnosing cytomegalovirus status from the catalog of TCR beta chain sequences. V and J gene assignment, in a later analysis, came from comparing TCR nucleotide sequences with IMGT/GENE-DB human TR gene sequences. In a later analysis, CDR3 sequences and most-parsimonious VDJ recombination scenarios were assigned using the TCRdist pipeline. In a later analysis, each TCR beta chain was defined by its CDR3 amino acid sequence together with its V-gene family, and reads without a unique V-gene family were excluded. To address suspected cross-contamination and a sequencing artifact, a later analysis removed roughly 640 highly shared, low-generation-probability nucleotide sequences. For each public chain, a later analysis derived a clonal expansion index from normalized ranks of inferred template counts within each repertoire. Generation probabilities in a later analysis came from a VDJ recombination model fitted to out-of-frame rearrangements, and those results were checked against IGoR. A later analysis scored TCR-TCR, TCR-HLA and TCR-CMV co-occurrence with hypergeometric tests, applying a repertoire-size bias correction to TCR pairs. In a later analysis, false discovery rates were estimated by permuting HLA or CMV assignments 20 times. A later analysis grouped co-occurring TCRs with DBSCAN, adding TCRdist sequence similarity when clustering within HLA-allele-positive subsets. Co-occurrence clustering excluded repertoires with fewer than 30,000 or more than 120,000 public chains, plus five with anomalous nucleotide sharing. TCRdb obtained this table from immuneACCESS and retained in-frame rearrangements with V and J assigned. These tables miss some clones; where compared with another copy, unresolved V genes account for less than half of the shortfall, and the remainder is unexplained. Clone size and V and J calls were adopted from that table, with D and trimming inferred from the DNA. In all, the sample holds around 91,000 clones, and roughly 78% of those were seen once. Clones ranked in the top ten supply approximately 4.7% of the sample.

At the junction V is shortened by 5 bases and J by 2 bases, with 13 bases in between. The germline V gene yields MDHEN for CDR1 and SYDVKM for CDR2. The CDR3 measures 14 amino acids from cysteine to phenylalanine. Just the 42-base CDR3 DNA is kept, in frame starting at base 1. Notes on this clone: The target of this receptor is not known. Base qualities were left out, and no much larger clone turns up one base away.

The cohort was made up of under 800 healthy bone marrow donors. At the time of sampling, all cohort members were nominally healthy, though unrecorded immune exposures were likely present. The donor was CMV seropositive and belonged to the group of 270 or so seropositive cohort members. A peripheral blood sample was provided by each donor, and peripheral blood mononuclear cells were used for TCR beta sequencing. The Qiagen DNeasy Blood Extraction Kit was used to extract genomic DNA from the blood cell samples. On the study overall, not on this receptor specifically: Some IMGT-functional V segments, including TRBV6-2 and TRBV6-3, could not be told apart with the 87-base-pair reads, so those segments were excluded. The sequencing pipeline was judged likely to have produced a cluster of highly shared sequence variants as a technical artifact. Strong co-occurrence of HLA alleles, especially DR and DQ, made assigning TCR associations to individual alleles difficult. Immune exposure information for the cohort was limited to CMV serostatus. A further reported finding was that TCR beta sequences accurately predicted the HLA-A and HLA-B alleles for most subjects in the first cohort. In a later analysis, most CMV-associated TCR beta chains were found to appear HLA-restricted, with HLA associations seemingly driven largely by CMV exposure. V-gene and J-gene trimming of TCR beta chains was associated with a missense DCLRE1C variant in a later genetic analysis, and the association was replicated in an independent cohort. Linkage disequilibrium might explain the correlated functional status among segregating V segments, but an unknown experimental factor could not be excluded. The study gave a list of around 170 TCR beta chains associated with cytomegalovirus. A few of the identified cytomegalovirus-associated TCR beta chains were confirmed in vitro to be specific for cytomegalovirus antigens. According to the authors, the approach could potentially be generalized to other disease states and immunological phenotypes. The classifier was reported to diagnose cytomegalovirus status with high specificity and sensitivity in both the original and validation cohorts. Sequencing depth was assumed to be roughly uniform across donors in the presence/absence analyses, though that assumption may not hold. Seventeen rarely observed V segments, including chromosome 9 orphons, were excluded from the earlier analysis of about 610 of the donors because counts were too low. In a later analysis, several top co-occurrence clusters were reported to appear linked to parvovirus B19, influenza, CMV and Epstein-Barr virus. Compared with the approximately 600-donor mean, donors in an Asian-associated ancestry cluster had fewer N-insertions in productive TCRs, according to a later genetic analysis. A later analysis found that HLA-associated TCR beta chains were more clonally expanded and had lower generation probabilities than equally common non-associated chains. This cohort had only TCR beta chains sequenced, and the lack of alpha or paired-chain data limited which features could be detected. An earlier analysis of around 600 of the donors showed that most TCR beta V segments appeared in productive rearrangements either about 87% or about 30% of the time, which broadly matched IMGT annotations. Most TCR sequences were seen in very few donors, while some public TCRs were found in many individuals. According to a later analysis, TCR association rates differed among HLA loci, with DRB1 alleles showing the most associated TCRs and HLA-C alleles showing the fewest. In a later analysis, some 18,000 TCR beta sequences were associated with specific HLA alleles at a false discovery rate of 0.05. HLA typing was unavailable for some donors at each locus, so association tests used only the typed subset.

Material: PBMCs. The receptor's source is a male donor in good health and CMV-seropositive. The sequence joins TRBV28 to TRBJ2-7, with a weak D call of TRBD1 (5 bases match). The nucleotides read TGTGCCAGCAGTCGTAAGGGGCCCCCCTACGAGCAGTACTTC. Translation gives CASSRKGPPYEQYF.